What follows is one T cell receptor beta chain and its context. TCRdb's table, derived via immunoSEQ multiplex PCR, lists solely in-frame clones and lacks some. The sample shows 90,000 to 110,000 clones, about four fifths of them seen only once. This sample stems from a study of control samples from healthy donors and cancer patients. This CDR3 comprises 16 residues. From germline, CDR1 is SGHNT and CDR2 YYREEE (reference sequence). With V trimmed by 2 bases and J by 4 bases, 10 bases remained unmatched. The clonotype was recovered from a woman in her 50s in good health. The material sequenced was blood. V gene TRBV5-4 combines with J gene TRBJ2-3, with 7 bases matching TRBD1. CDR3 amino acids: CASSFSTGSAADTQYF. The CDR3 DNA is TGTGCCAGCAGCTTCTCGACAGGGTCCGCTGCAGATACGCAGTATTTT.